Following are 6 T cell receptor beta chains from one sample sequenced in a study of blood T cells in healthy people across ages. Using a J-beta primer mix together with a sample-barcoded 5' primer, a second PCR was run for roughly 7 to 11 cycles. TCRdb re-called the 5' RACE reads with MiXCR, one entry per CDR3 protein. The sample shows roughly 1,100,000 distinct CDR3 sequences, less than 25% of them seen only once. The same data also contributed to another study, on T cells of mothers and their children.

The sample was blood. The receptors stem from a girl aged 2 to 9 in good health.

This sequence joins TRBV7-9 and TRBJ2-1, with D unresolved. CDR3 length: 13 amino acids. Germline CDR1 and CDR2: SEHNR and FQNEAQ (reference sequence). Trimming cost V 0 bases and J 10 bases, with 10 bases left between them. CDR3 DNA sequence: TGTGCCAGCAGCTTAGCTCCCTTTAGAGAGCAGTTCTTC. It yields the protein CASSLAPFREQFF.

This chain joins TRBV20-1 and TRBJ1-1, with a tentative D call TRBD1 (6 bases). V was trimmed by 5 bases and J by 3 bases, leaving 19 bases between them. This CDR3 spans 15 amino acids. Germline-derived CDR1 and CDR2 are DFQATT and SNEGSKA (reference sequence). CDR3 sequence (DNA): TGCAGTGCTCGCCATAGAGGGGGAGCGGACACTGAAGCTTTCTTT. Amino acids: CSARHRGGADTEAFF.

The table lists this clonotype with a few counts. The rearrangement joins TRBV20-1 to TRBJ2-1; 11 bases agree with TRBD2. From germline, CDR1 is DFQATT and CDR2 SNEGSKA (reference sequence). The CDR3 covers 16 residues. The trim removed 4 bases at V and 2 bases at J, leaving 7 bases unmatched. The CDR3 sequence: CSATNIAGGAYNEQFF. The CDR3 DNA follows: TGCAGTGCTACTAATATAGCGGGAGGGGCCTACAATGAGCAGTTCTTC.

V and J are TRBV27 and TRBJ2-1; TRBD1 might be the D (6 bases). This CDR3 is 15 amino acids long. Germline loops: CDR1 MNHEY, CDR2 SMNVEV (reference sequence). V was shortened by 3 bases and J by 7 bases, with 16 bases between the two germline ends. For the CDR3, the DNA is TGTGCCAGCAGTTTTCAACAGACAGGTTTGAATGAGCAGTTCTTC. Amino acid sequence: CASSFQQTGLNEQFF.

The V and J genes are TRBV13 and TRBJ2-1; 13 nucleotides align to TRBD2. Germline trimming cut 5 bases from V and 0 bases from J; bases unmatched to any gene: 10. Germline lookup yields CDR1 PRHDT and CDR2 FYEKMQ (reference sequence). This CDR3 comprises 19 residues. The CDR3 bases are TGTGCCAGCAGCCCAATGGGACTAGCGGGACGGTACTCCTACAATGAGCAGTTCTTC. It is translated as CASSPMGLAGRYSYNEQFF.

This clonotype has more than one count but fewer than ten. The chain recombines TRBV10-3 with TRBJ1-2; 9 bases line up with TRBD1. CDR3 length: 13 amino acids. Trimming took 6 bases from V and 8 from J; bases not matched to a gene: 7. CDR1 ENHRY and CDR2 SYGVKD come from the germline V gene. CDR3 sequence: CAISGDRDPGYTF. The DNA of the CDR3 is TGTGCCATCAGCGGGGACAGGGACCCGGGCTACACCTTC.